This passage covers 23 T cell receptor beta chains from one sample sequenced in a study of radiation and T cells in renal cell carcinoma. Assay used: immunoSEQ multiplex PCR; TCRdb lists only in-frame clones, some missing. The sample has 150,000 to 180,000 clones, roughly 87% seen once; the top ten hold about an eighth. Specified time point: blood 2 weeks post-SBRT. Treatment denoted: 15 Gy SBRT to primary tumor, nephrectomy 4 weeks later. The sample here was blood, taken from a patient whose treatment included radiotherapy and nephrectomy. These receptors originate from a woman aged 45-65 years with renal cell carcinoma.

Only one count was recorded for this clone. The gene calls are TRBV7-2 and TRBJ1-2, with D unclear. Germline CDR1 is SGHTA and CDR2 is FQGNSA. CDR3 size: 15 residues. Trimming took 4 bases from V and 7 from J, leaving 19 bases between them. The CDR3 DNA follows: TGTGCCAGCAGCTCGATCGGAGGCACAAGAGTTGGCTACACCTTC. Amino acid sequence: CASSSIGGTRVGYTF. Based on the CDR3 plus reference TRBV7-2 and TRBJ1-2, the full variable domain is GAGVSQSPSNKVTEKGKDVELRCDPISGHTALYWYRQSLGQGLEFLIYFQGNSAPDKSGLPSDRFSAERTGGSVSTLTIQRTQQEDSAVYLCASSSIGGTRVGYTFGSGTRLTVV.

The chain links TRBV19 to TRBJ2-5; 8 nucleotides align to TRBD2. This CDR3 region has 14 residues. Germline V CDR1 and CDR2: LNHDA, SQIVND (reference sequence). J was trimmed by 5 bases and V by 9 bases; bases with no gene match: 11. This chain's CDR3 is CASSPPGLVETQYF. The CDR3 region has the DNA TGTGCCAGCTCACCGCCGGGACTAGTGGAGACCCAGTACTTC.

The gene calls are TRBV4-2 and TRBJ1-1; tentative D call: TRBD1 (6 bases). CDR1 and CDR2 from the germline V gene are LGHNA and YNFKEQ. Trimming took off 1 base at V and 3 bases at J, with 15 bases between the two ends. The CDR3 length is 16 residues. CDR3 amino acids: CASSQGLGAGHTEAFF. CDR3 sequence (DNA): TGTGCCAGCAGCCAAGGGTTGGGGGCAGGCCACACTGAAGCTTTCTTT.

The V call is TRBV6-4, the J call TRBJ1-2; TRBD1 is a possible D gene (5 bases). The CDR3 has 14 residues. The V end lost 3 bases, the J end lost 4 bases, and 12 bases lay between the germline ends. The germline CDR1 and CDR2 sequences are MRHNA and SNTAGT. The chain's CDR3 is CASSEQADAYGYTF. In nucleotides, the CDR3 is TGTGCCAGCAGTGAACAGGCGGACGCCTATGGCTACACCTTC.

DNA for the CDR3: TGTGCCAGTACTCCAGCGGGGGGCCGGGGCGAGCAGTTCTTC. It specifies CASTPAGGRGEQFF. V and J are TRBV19 and TRBJ2-1; 9 bases are a match to TRBD2. The CDR3 totals 14 residues. CDR1 and CDR2 (germline): LNHDA, SQIVND (reference sequence). Germline trimming cut 7 bases from V and 10 bases from J; bases unmatched to any gene: 11.

This chain links TRBV7-8 with TRBJ1-4; D is ambiguous. Germline values: CDR1 SGHVS, CDR2 FQNEAQ. CDR3 length: 13 residues. The ends were cut back, 1 base at V and 4 bases at J, with 4 bases in the middle. Here the CDR3 reads CASSLGNNEKLFF. The CDR3, as DNA: TGTGCCAGCAGCTTAGGAAATAATGAAAAACTGTTTTTT.

This chain links TRBV6-1 with TRBJ1-4; D ambiguous. CDR1 and CDR2 from the germline V gene are MNHNS and SASEGT. The CDR3 runs 19 residues. V was trimmed by 4 bases and J by 0 bases, leaving 21 bases between them. The CDR3 loop reads CASSGRAGSSRTTNEKLFF. Written as DNA, the CDR3 is TGTGCCAGCAGTGGGCGAGCGGGGTCGAGTCGGACAACTAATGAAAAACTGTTTTTT.

The chain employs TRBV6-1 and TRBJ2-1; 7 nucleotides match TRBD1. Germline trimming cut 7 bases from V and 4 bases from J; bases unmatched to any gene: 4. The length of the CDR3 is 13 residues. Germline CDR1 reads MNHNS; CDR2 reads SASEGT. This CDR3 reads CASTLGQYNEQFF. In DNA form, the CDR3 reads TGTGCCAGCACCTTGGGACAGTACAATGAGCAGTTCTTC.

This rearrangement joins TRBV6-1 to TRBJ1-3; TRBD1 might be the D (6 bases). The CDR3 has 13 amino acids. Germline CDR1 and CDR2: MNHNS and SASEGT. The V end lost 8 bases, the J end lost 0 bases, and 8 bases lay between the germline ends. In nucleotides, the CDR3 is TGTGCCAGCGACAGGAACTCTGGAAACACCATATATTTT. It encodes CASDRNSGNTIYF.

The chain recombines TRBV2 with TRBJ2-2; D ambiguous. Trimming shortened V by 2 bases and J by 1 base, and 11 bases separated the two germline ends. Germline values: CDR1 SNHLY, CDR2 FYNNEI. The CDR3 is 16 amino acids. The CDR3 sequence is CASSESPDLNTGELFF. The CDR3 DNA is TGTGCCAGCAGTGAATCCCCCGACCTGAACACCGGGGAGCTGTTTTTT.

V gene TRBV7-2 combines with J gene TRBJ1-3; no reliable D call. Trimming removed 3 bases from V and 7 bases from J, with 16 bases in between. The CDR3 has 15 residues. CDR1 and CDR2 (germline): SGHTA, FQGNSA. CDR3 sequence: CASSLSWTPGNTIYF. DNA for the CDR3: TGTGCCAGCAGCTTGTCATGGACGCCGGGCAACACCATATATTTT.

A few counts support this clone. The gene calls are TRBV7-4 and TRBJ2-7; 12 nucleotides line up with TRBD2. Germline-derived CDR1 and CDR2 are SGHVT and SQSDAQ. The V segment lost 9 bases and the J segment 0 bases; nucleotides outside the gene matches: 6. This CDR3 region has 15 residues. CDR3 DNA: TGTGCCAGGGACCGACTAGCGGGGGCCTCCTACGAGCAGTACTTC. This codes for CARDRLAGASYEQYF.

This chain connects TRBV7-2 to TRBJ2-7; D remains ambiguous. Germline V gene data show CDR1 as SGHTA and CDR2 as FQGNSA. This CDR3 has 15 amino acids. V was pared by 2 bases and J by 7 bases, with 18 bases between. The CDR3 region is CASSLPLPVLREQYF. The CDR3 nucleotides read TGTGCCAGCAGCTTACCGTTGCCCGTCTTGCGGGAGCAGTACTTC.

This clone has a single count. The chain uses TRBV18 and TRBJ2-2; 13 bases fit TRBD2. V was pared by 10 bases and J by 0 bases, with 8 bases of the junction left unmatched. The CDR3 is made up of 17 amino acids. Germline V gives CDR1 KGHSH, CDR2 LQKENI. The CDR3 DNA follows: TGTGCCACCTCGACTGGACTAGCGGGAGCGAACACCGGGGAGCTGTTTTTT. This codes for CATSTGLAGANTGELFF.

The J gene is TRBJ2-6, the V gene TRBV4-2, with D unclear. From germline, CDR1 is LGHNA and CDR2 YNFKEQ. The CDR3 loop spans 14 amino acids. V was clipped by 0 bases and J by 4 bases, with 4 bases between them. This CDR3 is CASSQEDGANVLTF. The DNA for the CDR3 is TGTGCCAGCAGCCAAGAGGACGGGGCCAACGTCCTGACTTTC.

The chain joins TRBV6-5 to TRBJ1-1; D gene ambiguous. The CDR3 is made up of 13 amino acids. In germline, CDR1 is MNHEY, CDR2 SVGAGI. Trimming took 11 bases from V and 1 from J, leaving 14 bases between them. The CDR3: CAARPRQNTEAFF. For the CDR3, the DNA is TGTGCCGCGCGGCCCCGCCAGAACACTGAAGCTTTCTTT.

The chain combines TRBV19 with TRBJ1-5; D unclear. V gave up 0 bases and J gave up 0 bases, with 3 bases separating them. This CDR3 is built from 14 residues. Germline V gene lookup returns CDR1 LNHDA and CDR2 SQIVND (reference sequence). This CDR3 is CASSIDSSNQPQHF. The CDR3 DNA reads as TGTGCCAGTAGTATAGACAGTAGCAATCAGCCCCAGCATTTT.

The chain joins TRBV7-9 to TRBJ2-3; maybe TRBD2 (6 bases). The CDR3 runs 14 residues. V lost 6 bases, J lost 2 bases, and 12 bases lay in between. CDR1 SEHNR and CDR2 FQNEAQ come from the germline V gene (reference sequence). CDR3 protein: CASREGANTDTQYF. The DNA for the CDR3 is TGTGCCAGCAGGGAGGGTGCGAACACAGATACGCAGTATTTT.

The chain links TRBV19 to TRBJ1-6; possible D gene TRBD1, 5 bases. Trimming took 3 bases from V and 7 from J, leaving 16 bases between them. Germline loops: CDR1 LNHDA, CDR2 SQIVND (reference sequence). The CDR3 runs 16 residues. CDR3 residues: CASSIMAGGGNSPLHF. The CDR3 region has the DNA TGTGCCAGTAGTATCATGGCTGGGGGTGGGAATTCACCCCTCCACTTT.

The V and J genes are TRBV29-1 and TRBJ1-2; 7 bases match TRBD1. The CDR3 extends over 13 amino acids. CDR1 and CDR2 from the germline V gene are SQVTM and ANQGSEA. V shed 7 bases, J shed 6 bases, and the junction held 11 bases outside the gene matches. Here the CDR3 DNA reads TGCAGCGCCTCCACAGGGGTAGGGGATGGCTACACCTTC. Translating gives CSASTGVGDGYTF.

Points on this clone: A much larger clone differs from this one at a single base, so this may be a read error. J is TRBJ2-7 and V is TRBV7-2; D might be TRBD2 (5 bases). Trimming removed 5 bases at V and 1 base at J, with 9 bases between. The CDR3 covers 13 residues. The germline V gene has CDR1 SGHTA and CDR2 FQGNSA. As DNA, the CDR3 is TGTGCCAGCAGCCCCGGGGATTCCTACGAGCAGTACTTC. Amino acids: CASSPGDSYEQYF.

The chain combines TRBV25-1 with TRBJ2-3, with 10 bases matching TRBD2. Germline V CDR1 and CDR2: MGHDK, SYGVNS. This CDR3 contains 17 residues. Germline trimming cut 8 bases from V and 3 bases from J; bases unmatched to any gene: 14. CDR3 residues: CASSPWASGGPTDTQYF. CDR3 sequence (DNA): TGTGCCAGCTCCCCCTGGGCTAGCGGGGGACCAACAGATACGCAGTATTTT.

This clone turned up a few times. The rearrangement uses TRBV2 and TRBJ1-6; D perhaps matches TRBD1 (5 bases). The CDR3 totals 15 residues. Trimming removed 6 bases at V and 5 bases at J, with 14 bases between. In germline, CDR1 is SNHLY, CDR2 FYNNEI. The CDR3 spells CASRWGWRDNSPLHF. In DNA, the CDR3 is TGTGCCAGCAGATGGGGGTGGCGTGATAATTCACCCCTCCACTTT.